Following are 24 T cell receptor beta chains from one sample sequenced in a study of identical twins. Each CDR3 protein gets one entry after TCRdb re-called the 5' RACE reads with MiXCR. The sample holds over 600,000 distinct CDR3 sequences; approximately 21% are singletons and the top ten take about 4.3%. The data were also submitted as part of a second study, on T cells expressing NK-cell markers.

The sequencing sample was made of PBMCs. The receptor source for this set is a woman aged 18-29 years in good health.

This clonotype has only a few counts. This rearrangement joins TRBV29-1 to TRBJ2-7; D perhaps matches TRBD2 (5 bases). Germline CDR1 SQVTM, CDR2 ANQGSEA. Trimming took 4 bases from V and 2 from J, leaving 12 bases between them. This CDR3 contains 13 residues. In DNA, the CDR3 is TGCAGCGTTGTGGGGAAGGAGGCCTACGAGCAGTACTTC. It encodes CSVVGKEAYEQYF.

This clonotype was observed at least ten times. J is TRBJ1-1 and V is TRBV12-5; 8 bases agree with TRBD1. Losses at the gene ends were 0 bases for V and 2 bases for J; bases not matched to a gene: 2. CDR1 and CDR2 (germline): LGHNT, FRNRAP. The CDR3 runs 15 residues. CDR3 sequence reads: CASGLVQGGNTEAFF. Here the CDR3 DNA reads TGTGCTAGTGGTTTGGTACAGGGGGGTAACACTGAAGCTTTCTTT.

The CDR3 sequence is CAALGGLAGGNEQFF. The DNA of the CDR3 is TGCGCAGCGCTGGGAGGGCTAGCGGGGGGGAATGAGCAGTTCTTC. This chain links TRBV29-1 with TRBJ2-1; 12 positions match TRBD2. The germline V gene has CDR1 SQVTM and CDR2 ANQGSEA. This CDR3 has 15 residues.

The chain recombines TRBV9 with TRBJ2-7; the D is unclear. V was clipped by 3 bases and J by 0 bases, with 13 bases between them. Germline V gene data show CDR1 as SGDLS and CDR2 as YYNGEE. The CDR3 is made up of 15 amino acids. Here the CDR3 reads CASSAMDGPSYEQYF. CDR3 DNA sequence: TGTGCCAGCAGCGCGATGGACGGGCCCTCCTACGAGCAGTACTTC.

In its sample, this clonotype was seen a few times. The V gene is TRBV20-1, the J gene TRBJ2-1, with 8 bases aligning to TRBD2. The J segment lost 5 bases and the V segment lost 0 bases, leaving 6 bases of the junction unmatched. Germline loops: CDR1 DFQATT, CDR2 SNEGSKA (reference sequence). The CDR3 length is 15 residues. This CDR3 is CSAREGTSGDNEQFF. CDR3 coding DNA: TGCAGTGCTAGAGAGGGGACTAGTGGGGACAATGAGCAGTTCTTC.

The rearrangement joins TRBV5-1 to TRBJ1-1; a possible D gene is TRBD1 (5 bases). V shed 7 bases and J shed 6 bases, with 22 bases lying between them. Germline CDR1 reads SGHRS; CDR2 reads YFSETQ. CDR3 size: 15 residues. DNA of the CDR3: TGCGCCAGCGCCGGTATTGAGGGGATTGGCGCTGAAGCTTTCTTT. Its protein is CASAGIEGIGAEAFF. Looking up the rest from reference TRBV5-1 and TRBJ1-1 gives the full variable domain: KAGVTQTPRYLIKTRGQQVTLSCSPISGHRSVSWYQQTPGQGLQFLFEYFSETQRNKGNFPGRFSGRQFSNSRSEMNVSTLELGDSALYLCASAGIEGIGAEAFFGQGTRLTVV.

This clonotype was detected a few times. V is TRBV29-1 and J is TRBJ1-1, with 8 bases fitting TRBD1. In germline, CDR1 is SQVTM, CDR2 ANQGSEA. With 6 bases clipped from V and 4 bases from J, the junction kept 10 bases outside the gene matches. The CDR3 spans 14 residues. The CDR3: CSVPDRGSGTEAFF. The CDR3 DNA reads as TGCAGCGTACCAGACAGGGGATCGGGCACTGAAGCTTTCTTT.

The chain uses TRBV7-2 and TRBJ1-5; D not resolved. Trimming cost V 5 bases and J 0 bases, with 11 bases left between them. Germline CDR1 SGHTA, CDR2 FQGNSA. CDR3 length: 15 amino acids. Written as DNA, the CDR3 is TGTGCCAGCAGCCCCCAACGGTCTAGCAATCAGCCCCAGCATTTT. It codes for CASSPQRSSNQPQHF. Drawing the rest from reference TRBV7-2 and TRBJ1-5, the complete variable domain is GAGVSQSPSNKVTEKGKDVELRCDPISGHTALYWYRQSLGQGLEFLIYFQGNSAPDKSGLPSDRFSAERTGGSVSTLTIQRTQQEDSAVYLCASSPQRSSNQPQHFGDGTRLSIL.

In DNA form, the CDR3 reads TGTGCCAGCAGCCAACTGGGGTCCGGCATAGAGACCCAGTACTTC. Protein sequence: CASSQLGSGIETQYF. This chain links TRBV3-1 with TRBJ2-5, with D unresolved. Germline V gene sequence: CDR1 LGHDT, CDR2 YNNKEL (reference sequence). The CDR3 has 15 amino acids. V dropped 2 bases and J dropped 4 bases, with 14 bases sitting between them.

The chain carries TRBV20-1 and TRBJ2-2; no firm D call. The CDR3 loop spans 13 amino acids. Germline loops: CDR1 DFQATT, CDR2 SNEGSKA (reference sequence). V was clipped by 3 bases and J by 4 bases, with 9 bases between them. The CDR3 DNA reads as TGCAGTGCTAGCTGGCCCAGCACCGGGGAGCTGTTTTTT. Translated: CSASWPSTGELFF.

The rearrangement links TRBV4-3 to TRBJ2-5, with TRBD1 identical over 7 bases. From germline, CDR1 is LGHNA and CDR2 YSLEER. The length of the CDR3 is 16 residues. V lost 2 bases to trimming and J lost 5 bases; unmatched junction nucleotides: 11. In nucleotides, the CDR3 is TGCGCCAGCAGCCAAAGGGGAAAGGGGGCATGGGAGACCCAGTACTTC. The encoded protein is CASSQRGKGAWETQYF.

The sample holds many counts of this clonotype. J is TRBJ2-7 and V is TRBV20-1; TRBD2 might be the D (5 bases). CDR1 and CDR2 (germline): DFQATT, SNEGSKA (reference sequence). Deletions cut 6 bases from V and 2 bases from J, with 11 bases between. The CDR3 is made up of 12 amino acids. CDR3 bases: TGCAGTGCCAGACGGGGAACCTACGAGCAGTACTTC. Protein: CSARRGTYEQYF.

The gene calls are TRBV9 and TRBJ1-2; D ambiguous. The CDR3 is 12 residues long. The V gene's germline CDR1 is SGDLS and CDR2 YYNGEE. V lost 5 bases to trimming and J lost 2 bases, with 7 bases between them. Written as DNA, the CDR3 is TGTGCCAGCAGTAGACTGAACTATGGCTACACCTTC. As protein: CASSRLNYGYTF.

This clonotype occurred a few times. The chain recombines TRBV9 with TRBJ2-1; D is undetermined. V lost 0 bases, J lost 3 bases, and 10 bases lay in between. The CDR3 is 15 residues long. Per the germline V gene, CDR1 is SGDLS and CDR2 is YYNGEE. The CDR3 nucleotides are TGTGCCAGCAGCGTAGCTCCTGGCCTCTACAATGAGCAGTTCTTC. Translating it yields CASSVAPGLYNEQFF.

This clonotype has just a few counts. The chain is built from TRBV20-1 and TRBJ2-2, with D unclear. Per germline, CDR1 DFQATT and CDR2 SNEGSKA (reference sequence). The CDR3 has 13 residues. V lost 6 bases, J lost 0 bases, and 8 bases lay in between. The CDR3 sequence is CSARTTNTGELFF. In nucleotides, the CDR3 is TGCAGTGCCAGGACCACGAACACCGGGGAGCTGTTTTTT.

Only a few counts were recorded for this clonotype. The chain is built from TRBV9 and TRBJ2-3, with 14 bases lining up with TRBD2. This CDR3 contains 17 residues. V lost 3 bases to trimming and J lost 3 bases; unmatched junction nucleotides: 6. Per the germline V gene, CDR1 is SGDLS and CDR2 is YYNGEE. The CDR3 spells CASSAFGTSGGTDTQYF. The CDR3 nucleotides read TGTGCCAGCAGCGCATTCGGGACTAGCGGGGGAACAGATACGCAGTATTTT.

This clonotype appeared a few times. The rearrangement joins TRBV6-5 to TRBJ1-2; 8 positions match TRBD1. From germline, CDR1 is MNHEY and CDR2 SVGAGI. The CDR3 consists of 15 residues. After removal of 2 bases from V and 4 bases from J, the junction contained 6 bases not matched to a gene. CDR3 in amino acids: CASSYGRGLGYGYTF. CDR3 sequence (DNA): TGTGCCAGCAGTTACGGCAGGGGGCTTGGCTATGGCTACACCTTC.

V is TRBV5-1 and J is TRBJ2-2, with 7 bases lining up with TRBD2. The V gene end was trimmed by 9 bases and the J gene end by 0 bases; junction bases not matched to a gene: 5. Germline CDR1 reads SGHRS; CDR2 reads YFSETQ. The CDR3 extends over 14 amino acids. The CDR3 DNA sequence: TGCGCCACAGCGGGACCCGCGAACACCGGGGAGCTGTTTTTT. Its protein product is CATAGPANTGELFF.

The V and J genes are TRBV4-1 and TRBJ2-2; D ambiguous. V was cut by 1 base and J by 0 bases, with 9 bases left in between. Looked up from germline, CDR1 is MGHRA and CDR2 is YSYEKL. The CDR3 contains 16 residues. CDR3 nucleotides: TGCGCCAGCAGCCAAGTAGCCCAAACGAACACCGGGGAGCTGTTTTTT. It yields the protein CASSQVAQTNTGELFF.

In this sample, this clonotype turned up a few times. J is TRBJ2-1 and V is TRBV3-1, with a possible D match to TRBD2 (6 bases). Trimming took off 4 bases at V and 6 bases at J, with 16 bases between the two ends. There are 15 residues in the CDR3. Germline V lookup: CDR1 LGHDT, CDR2 YNNKEL (reference sequence). The CDR3 coding sequence is TGTGCCAGCAGCCTTTCCCCGACTAGTTTCAATGAGCAGTTCTTC. Its protein product is CASSLSPTSFNEQFF.

This clonotype has ten or more counts. V and J are TRBV7-6 and TRBJ2-1; TRBD2 is a possible D gene (7 bases). The CDR3 runs to 22 residues. The V end was cut by 4 bases, the J end by 4 bases, with 35 bases between. Germline V CDR1 and CDR2: SGHVS, FNYEAQ. CDR3 protein: CASSSLIGGAIPLPRIYNEQFF. DNA for the CDR3: TGTGCCAGCAGCTCCCTAATAGGGGGGGCCATCCCCCTCCCCAGAATATACAATGAGCAGTTCTTC.

The chain is built from TRBV14 and TRBJ2-1; 9 bases line up with TRBD2. The V segment lost 9 bases and the J segment 10 bases; nucleotides outside the gene matches: 10. Germline CDR1 SGHDN, CDR2 FVKESK. The CDR3 is 13 amino acids. CDR3 bases: TGTGCCAGTTCCACCGGGACTAGCAGAGAGCAGTTCTTC. Protein: CASSTGTSREQFF.

The genes are TRBV6-6 and TRBJ1-6; TRBD1 agrees at 7 bases. CDR3 length equals 10 residues. Germline-derived CDR1 and CDR2 are MNHNY and SVGAGI (reference sequence). V lost 8 bases, J lost 16 bases, and 5 bases stayed unmatched. The CDR3 loop is CASRDSELHF. The CDR3, as DNA: TGTGCCAGCCGGGACAGTGAACTCCACTTT.

This clonotype was counted ten times or more. The chain carries TRBV5-1 and TRBJ1-1, with TRBD1 as a possible D gene (5 bases). The CDR3 contains 14 residues. The V gene lost 4 bases and the J gene lost 1 base, with 11 bases spanning the gap. In germline, CDR1 is SGHRS, CDR2 YFSETQ. The chain's CDR3 is CASSPQQGNTEAFF. In nucleotides, the CDR3 is TGCGCCAGCAGCCCCCAGCAGGGGAACACTGAAGCTTTCTTT.